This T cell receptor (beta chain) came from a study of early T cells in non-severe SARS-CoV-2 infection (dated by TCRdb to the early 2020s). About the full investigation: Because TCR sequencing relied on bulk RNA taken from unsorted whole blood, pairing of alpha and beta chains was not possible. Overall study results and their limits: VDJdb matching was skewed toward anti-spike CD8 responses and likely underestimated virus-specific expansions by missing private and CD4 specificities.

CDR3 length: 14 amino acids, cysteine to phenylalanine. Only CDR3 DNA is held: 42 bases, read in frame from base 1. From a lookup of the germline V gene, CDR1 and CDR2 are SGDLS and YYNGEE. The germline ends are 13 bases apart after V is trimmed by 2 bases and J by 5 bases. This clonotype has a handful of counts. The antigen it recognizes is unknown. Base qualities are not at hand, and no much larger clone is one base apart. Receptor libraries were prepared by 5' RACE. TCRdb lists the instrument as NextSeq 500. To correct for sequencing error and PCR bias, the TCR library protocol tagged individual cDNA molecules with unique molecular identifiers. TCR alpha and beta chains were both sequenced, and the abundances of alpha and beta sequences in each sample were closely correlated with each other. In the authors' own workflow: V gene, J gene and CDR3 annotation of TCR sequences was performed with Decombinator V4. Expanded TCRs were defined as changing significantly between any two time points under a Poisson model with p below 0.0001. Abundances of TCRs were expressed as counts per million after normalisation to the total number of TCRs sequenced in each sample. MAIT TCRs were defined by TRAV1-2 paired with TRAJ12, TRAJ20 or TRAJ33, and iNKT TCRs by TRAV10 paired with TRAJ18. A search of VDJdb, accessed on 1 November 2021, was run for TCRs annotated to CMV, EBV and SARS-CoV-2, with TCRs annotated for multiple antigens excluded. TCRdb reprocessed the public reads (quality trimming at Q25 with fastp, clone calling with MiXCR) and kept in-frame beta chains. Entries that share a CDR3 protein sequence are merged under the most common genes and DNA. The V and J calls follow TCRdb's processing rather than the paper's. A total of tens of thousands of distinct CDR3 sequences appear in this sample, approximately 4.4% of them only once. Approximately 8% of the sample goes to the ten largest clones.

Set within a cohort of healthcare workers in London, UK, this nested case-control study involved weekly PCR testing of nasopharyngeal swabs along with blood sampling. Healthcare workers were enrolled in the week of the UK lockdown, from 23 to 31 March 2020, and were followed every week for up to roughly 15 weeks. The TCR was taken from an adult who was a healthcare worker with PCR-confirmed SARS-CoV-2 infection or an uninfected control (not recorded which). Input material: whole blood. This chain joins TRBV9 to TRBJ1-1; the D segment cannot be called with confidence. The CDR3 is CASSVGLGRTEAFF. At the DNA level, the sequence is TGTGCCAGCAGCGTTGGCCTGGGGAGGACTGAAGCTTTCTTT.